The clone carrying this TCR beta chain was observed a few times. Its antigen is not known. These data come from a study of blood T cells in healthy people across ages. Findings and limits, study-wide: While age rose, TCR beta diversity per million T cells dropped in a roughly linear way. Changes in expanded clonotypes were possibly confounded, as the CMV status of donors was unknown.

A sample-barcoded 5' primer and a J-beta primer mix were used in a second PCR of about 7 to 12 cycles. A tag from a template-switch adaptor with 12 random nucleotides marked each cDNA molecule. MiXCR, run by TCRdb on the 5' RACE reads, gives a single entry per CDR3 protein. Found here are over 500,000 distinct CDR3 sequences, about 50% of them singletons; the top ten hold about 14%. CDR1 SNHLY and CDR2 FYNNEI come from the germline V gene. J gave up 3 bases and V 6 bases, and 5 bases lay outside the gene matches. CDR3 length equals 14 residues. This receptor was obtained from a woman older than 75 in good health. The chain recombines TRBV2 with TRBJ1-3; TRBD1 agrees at 7 bases. The specimen sequenced was blood. DNA of the CDR3: TGTGCCAGCAGGGCTACAGGGGTTGGAAACACCATATATTTT. Its translation: CASRATGVGNTIYF.